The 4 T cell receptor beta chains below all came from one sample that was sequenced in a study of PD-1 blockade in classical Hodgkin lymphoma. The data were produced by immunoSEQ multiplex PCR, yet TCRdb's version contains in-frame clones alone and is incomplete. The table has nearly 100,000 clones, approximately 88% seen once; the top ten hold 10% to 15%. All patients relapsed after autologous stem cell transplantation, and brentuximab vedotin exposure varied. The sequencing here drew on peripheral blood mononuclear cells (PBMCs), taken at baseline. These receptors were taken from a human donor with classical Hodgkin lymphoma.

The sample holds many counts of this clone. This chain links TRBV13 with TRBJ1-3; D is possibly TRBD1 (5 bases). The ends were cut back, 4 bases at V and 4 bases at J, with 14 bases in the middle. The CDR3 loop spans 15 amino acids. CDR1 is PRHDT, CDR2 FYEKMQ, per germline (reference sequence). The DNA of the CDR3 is TGTGCCAGCAGCTCCACGGACATTAGGGGAAACACCATATATTTT. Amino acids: CASSSTDIRGNTIYF.

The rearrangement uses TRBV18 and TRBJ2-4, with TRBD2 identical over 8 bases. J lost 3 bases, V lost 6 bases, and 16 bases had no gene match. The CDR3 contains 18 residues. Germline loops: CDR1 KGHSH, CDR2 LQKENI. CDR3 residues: CASSNQREFGLGKNIQYF. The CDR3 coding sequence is TGTGCCAGCTCGAATCAGCGGGAGTTTGGGTTAGGCAAAAACATTCAGTACTTC.

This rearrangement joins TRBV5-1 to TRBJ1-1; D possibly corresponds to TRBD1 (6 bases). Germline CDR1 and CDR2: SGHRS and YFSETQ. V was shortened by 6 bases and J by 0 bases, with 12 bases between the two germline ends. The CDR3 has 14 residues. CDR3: CASIGDNLNTEAFF. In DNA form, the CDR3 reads TGCGCCAGCATCGGGGACAACTTGAACACTGAAGCTTTCTTT.

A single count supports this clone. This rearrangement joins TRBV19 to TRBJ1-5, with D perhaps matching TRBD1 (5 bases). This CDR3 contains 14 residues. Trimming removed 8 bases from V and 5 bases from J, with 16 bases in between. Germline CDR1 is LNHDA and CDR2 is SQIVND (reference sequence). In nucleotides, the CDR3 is TGTGCCAGTTCGGGGACGGTGATGGATCAGCCCCAGCATTTT. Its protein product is CASSGTVMDQPQHF.